This is a list of T cell receptor beta chains from one sample in a study of shared clonotypes between healthy human individuals. Here immunoSEQ multiplex PCR was the method, and the copy in TCRdb shows in-frame clones only, minus some. The sample yields approximately 2,300,000 clones, about nine tenths seen once. The sample taken for sequencing was naive CD4+ T cells from PBMCs. The receptors here all came from a man between 18 and 35 years old in good health. Some clones in this sample may be carry-over from other donors' samples. Each CDR3 is given with its conserved first and last residue. The order of the fields is CDR3 protein, CDR3 DNA, V gene, clone size, D gene, J gene. The D gene is left open where the match is weak. The size field is filled for only some rows; it gives once, few, many or a size class.

CDR3aa: CASSSDRAGSYEQYF; CDR3nt: TGTGCCAGCAGTTCGGACAGGGCCGGCTCCTACGAGCAGTACTTC; v_gene: TRBV5-4; abundance: .; d_gene: TRBD1; j_gene: TRBJ2-7
CDR3aa: CASSWNLAGGTGELFF; CDR3nt: TGCGCCAGCAGCTGGAACCTAGCGGGAGGTACCGGGGAGCTGTTTTTT; v_gene: TRBV5-1; abundance: .; d_gene: TRBD2; j_gene: TRBJ2-2
CDR3aa: CASSPSAGDHEQYF; CDR3nt: TGTGCCAGCTCACCATCCGCGGGAGACCACGAGCAGTACTTC; v_gene: TRBV18; abundance: .; d_gene: TRBD2; j_gene: TRBJ2-7
CDR3aa: CASSRRTLGETQYF; CDR3nt: TGCGCCAGCAGCCGAAGAACTCTTGGGGAGACCCAGTACTTC; v_gene: TRBV4-3; abundance: .; d_gene: .; j_gene: TRBJ2-5
CDR3aa: CASSLAPPDSSTDTQYF; CDR3nt: TGCGCCAGCAGCTTGGCCCCACCGGATTCTAGCACAGATACGCAGTATTTT; v_gene: TRBV5-1; abundance: .; d_gene: .; j_gene: TRBJ2-3
CDR3aa: CASSPAGQGYGASTIYF; CDR3nt: TGTGCCAGCAGCCCAGCGGGACAGGGCTATGGGGCAAGTACCATATATTTT; v_gene: TRBV7-6; abundance: .; d_gene: TRBD1; j_gene: TRBJ1-3
CDR3aa: CASSPWVSGSSYNEQFF; CDR3nt: TGTGCCAGCAGCCCATGGGTGTCGGGAAGCTCCTACAATGAGCAGTTCTTC; v_gene: TRBV11-2; abundance: .; d_gene: .; j_gene: TRBJ2-1
CDR3aa: CASSVAGGIFYEQFF; CDR3nt: TGTGCCAGCAGCGTAGCGGGGGGTATCTTCTATGAGCAGTTCTTC; v_gene: TRBV9; abundance: once; d_gene: TRBD2; j_gene: TRBJ2-1
CDR3aa: CASRTGTGHPYEQYF; CDR3nt: TGTGCCAGCAGGACCGGGACAGGGCACCCCTACGAGCAGTACTTC; v_gene: TRBV28; abundance: .; d_gene: TRBD1; j_gene: TRBJ2-7
CDR3aa: CASSQGARDTEAFF; CDR3nt: TGCGCCAGCAGCCAGGGGGCGCGGGACACTGAAGCTTTCTTT; v_gene: TRBV5-1; abundance: .; d_gene: TRBD1; j_gene: TRBJ1-1
CDR3aa: CASSPGQGSYNEQFF; CDR3nt: TGTGCCAGCTCCCCAGGACAGGGGTCCTACAATGAGCAGTTCTTC; v_gene: TRBV18; abundance: .; d_gene: TRBD1; j_gene: TRBJ2-1
CDR3aa: CASSLAGLAGRWRETQYF; CDR3nt: TGTGCCAGCAGCTTAGCCGGACTAGCGGGACGATGGCGGGAGACCCAGTACTTC; v_gene: TRBV7-8; abundance: .; d_gene: TRBD2; j_gene: TRBJ2-5
CDR3aa: CASSQTGTLHEQYF; CDR3nt: TGCGCCAGCAGCCAAACGGGAACCCTGCACGAGCAGTACTTC; v_gene: TRBV4-1; abundance: .; d_gene: .; j_gene: TRBJ2-7
CDR3aa: CASSLGGGDEQYF; CDR3nt: TGCGCCAGCAGCTTGGGCGGGGGAGACGAGCAGTACTTC; v_gene: TRBV5-1; abundance: .; d_gene: TRBD2; j_gene: TRBJ2-7
CDR3aa: CASSSPGRAYNEQFF; CDR3nt: TGTGCCAGCAGCTCGCCGGGACGAGCCTACAATGAGCAGTTCTTC; v_gene: TRBV7-3; abundance: .; d_gene: .; j_gene: TRBJ2-1
CDR3aa: CASSYPREGINEQFF; CDR3nt: TGTGCCAGCAGTTACCCGCGGGAGGGAATAAATGAGCAGTTCTTC; v_gene: TRBV6-5; abundance: once; d_gene: TRBD2; j_gene: TRBJ2-1
CDR3aa: CASSFVPGLAGDTQYF; CDR3nt: TGTGCCAGCAGTTTTGTTCCGGGACTAGCGGGAGATACGCAGTATTTT; v_gene: TRBV2; abundance: .; d_gene: TRBD2; j_gene: TRBJ2-3
CDR3aa: CASSWGLAGVGYEQYF; CDR3nt: TGTGCCAGCAGTTGGGGGCTAGCGGGAGTCGGCTACGAGCAGTACTTC; v_gene: TRBV27; abundance: .; d_gene: TRBD2; j_gene: TRBJ2-7
CDR3aa: CASSDRGPGSGNTIYF; CDR3nt: TGTGCCAGCAGTGATCGGGGTCCCGGGTCTGGAAACACCATATATTTT; v_gene: TRBV2; abundance: .; d_gene: .; j_gene: TRBJ1-3
CDR3aa: CASSPQEGLAGTGELFF; CDR3nt: TGTGCCAGCTCACCACAGGAGGGACTAGCGGGAACCGGGGAGCTGTTTTTT; v_gene: TRBV18; abundance: .; d_gene: TRBD2; j_gene: TRBJ2-2
CDR3aa: CASSLDSWGTGASYEQYF; CDR3nt: TGTGCCAGCAGCTTGGATTCGTGGGGGACAGGGGCCTCCTACGAGCAGTACTTC; v_gene: TRBV5-4; abundance: .; d_gene: TRBD1; j_gene: TRBJ2-7
CDR3aa: CASSHGQPTGQPQHF; CDR3nt: TGTGCCAGCAGTCATGGACAGCCCACTGGGCAGCCCCAGCATTTT; v_gene: TRBV6-6; abundance: .; d_gene: .; j_gene: TRBJ1-5
CDR3aa: CASSTGQHNEKLFF; CDR3nt: TGTGCCAGCAGTACCGGGCAGCATAATGAAAAACTGTTTTTT; v_gene: TRBV6-5; abundance: .; d_gene: .; j_gene: TRBJ1-4
CDR3aa: CATPSSGGTGELFF; CDR3nt: TGTGCCACTCCCTCGTCAGGGGGCACCGGGGAGCTGTTTTTT; v_gene: TRBV28; abundance: .; d_gene: TRBD1; j_gene: TRBJ2-2
CDR3aa: CASSLAGRAFF; CDR3nt: TGTGCCAGCAGCTTGGCAGGGAGAGCTTTCTTT; v_gene: TRBV5-8; abundance: .; d_gene: .; j_gene: TRBJ1-1
CDR3aa: CAWARIDDTQYF; CDR3nt: TGTGCCTGGGCTCGCATAGACGATACGCAGTATTTT; v_gene: TRBV30; abundance: .; d_gene: .; j_gene: TRBJ2-3
CDR3aa: CSARTGENTEAFF; CDR3nt: TGCAGCGCCCGGACAGGCGAGAACACTGAAGCTTTCTTT; v_gene: TRBV29-1; abundance: .; d_gene: TRBD1; j_gene: TRBJ1-1